What follows are 25 T cell receptor beta chains derived from one specimen sequenced in a study of metastatic and nonmetastatic thyroid tumors. TCRdb reanalyzed the PCR reads via MiXCR. This sample has approximately 13,000 clones, with approximately 12% found just once. Not a single patient had been given any form of treatment at any point before undergoing thyroid surgery. The source material was blood. The receptors originated from a female donor with papillary thyroid cancer or a benign thyroid nodule (not recorded which). Some clones in this sample may be carry-over from other donors' samples.

This chain joins TRBV12-3 or TRBV12-4 and TRBJ1-6; 8 bases line up with TRBD1. V lost 2 bases and J lost 9; bases outside the gene matches: 3. The CDR3 contains 14 residues. DNA of the CDR3: TGTGCCAGCAGTTTATGGCAGGGGGCTTCACCCCTCCACTTT. Amino acid sequence: CASSLWQGASPLHF.

As for this clone: A read error may produce the germline difference seen at one junction end. The J gene is TRBJ2-2, the V gene TRBV19, with TRBD2 identical over 8 bases. This CDR3 is 16 amino acids long. Per the germline V gene, CDR1 is LNHDA and CDR2 is SQIVND (reference sequence). CDR3 DNA: TGTGCCAGTTGGGCAGCGGGGGTCGTAGTCACCGTGGAGCTGTTTTTT. It specifies CASWAAGVVVTVELFF.

This clone was seen repeatedly, ten times or more. CDR3 in DNA: TGTGCCAGCAGCTTAATGGCGTCAAGAGCGCAGTATTTT. It translates to CASSLMASRAQYF. This rearrangement joins TRBV7-3 to TRBJ2-3; unclear D gene. Trimming shortened V by 1 base and J by 10 bases, and 12 bases separated the two germline ends. CDR1 and CDR2 (germline): SGHTA, FQGTGA. This CDR3 is built from 13 residues.

The chain joins TRBV6-2 or TRBV6-3 to TRBJ1-1; TRBD1 matches 7 bases. Germline trimming cut 0 bases from V and 4 bases from J; bases unmatched to any gene: 8. The CDR3 is 16 amino acids. Per the germline V gene, CDR1 is MNHEY and CDR2 is SVGEGT. The CDR3 region is CASSYSISGTATEAFF. As DNA, the CDR3 is TGTGCCAGCAGTTACTCGATTTCAGGGACAGCCACTGAAGCTTTCTTT.

This clone is deemed medium-sized. This sequence joins TRBV12-3 or TRBV12-4 and TRBJ1-2, with 7 positions matching TRBD1. V dropped 6 bases and J dropped 6; count of bases not matched to a gene: 10. The CDR3 is 14 amino acids. In DNA form, the CDR3 reads TGTGCCAGCAGCTTTGGGACAGCGCTTGATGGCTACACCTTC. Translated, it gives CASSFGTALDGYTF.

The chain has TRBV3-1 and TRBJ1-2, with 7 bases aligning to TRBD1. This CDR3 has 14 residues. The germline V gene has CDR1 LGHDT and CDR2 YNNKEL (reference sequence). J gave up 8 bases and V 2 bases, and 8 bases lay outside the gene matches. DNA of the CDR3: TGTGCCAGCAGCCAACCCGGGACAGTGAAAGGCTACACCTTC. It is translated as CASSQPGTVKGYTF.

The chain links TRBV18 to TRBJ2-7; unclear D gene. V shed 8 bases and J shed 6 bases, with 20 bases lying between them. Germline V CDR1 and CDR2: KGHSH, LQKENI. The CDR3 totals 14 residues. CDR3 sequence: CASKEDEVSGEQYF. In DNA form, the CDR3 reads TGTGCCAGCAAAGAGGATGAAGTAAGTGGCGAGCAGTACTTC.

About this clone itself: An end of the junction does not agree with germline; a read error may underlie this. The chain recombines TRBV7-9 with TRBJ2-5; D might be TRBD2 (5 bases). The CDR3 consists of 13 residues. CDR1 is SEHNR and CDR2 is FQNEAQ in the germline V gene (reference sequence). In DNA, the CDR3 is TGTGCCAGCATCTTAGCGCAACAAGATACCCAGTACTTC. Translating it yields CASILAQQDTQYF.

The chain employs TRBV12-3 or TRBV12-4 and TRBJ1-5; D is unresolved. V gave up 2 bases and J gave up 6 bases, with 11 bases separating them. This CDR3 has 14 amino acids. CDR3 nucleotides: TGTGCCAGCAGTTTACTAGGGTTGGGTCAGCCCCAGCATTTT. Its translation is CASSLLGLGQPQHF.

The table lists this clone with many counts. This rearrangement joins TRBV7-3 to TRBJ2-3; TRBD2 matches at 10 bases. The CDR3 consists of 16 residues. The germline V gene encodes CDR1 SGHTA and CDR2 FQGTGA. Unmatched junction bases numbered 5, after V lost 2 bases and J lost 3 bases. The CDR3 coding sequence is TGTGCCAGCAGCTTATCTATAGCGGGGGGTACAGATACGCAGTATTTT. This gives the protein CASSLSIAGGTDTQYF.

J is TRBJ2-2 and V is TRBV6-1; 8 bases are shared with TRBD1. The germline CDR1 and CDR2 sequences are MNHNS and SASEGT. V lost 4 bases, J lost 9 bases, and 10 bases stayed unmatched. This CDR3 comprises 15 residues. The CDR3 reads CASSGFAGGAWELFF. CDR3 coding DNA: TGTGCCAGCAGTGGATTCGCAGGGGGCGCTTGGGAGCTGTTTTTT.

The genes are TRBV11-3 and TRBJ1-1; D perhaps matches TRBD1 (5 bases). V was shortened by 6 bases and J by 1 base, with 12 bases between the two germline ends. The CDR3 runs 14 residues. The germline gives CDR1 SGHNT, CDR2 YENEEA. This chain's CDR3 is CASSPGPTNTEAFF. DNA for the CDR3: TGTGCCAGCAGTCCGGGACCGACGAACACTGAAGCTTTCTTT.

This clone was seen repeatedly, ten times or more. V and J are TRBV28 and TRBJ1-4; D remains unclear. The germline CDR1 and CDR2 sequences are MDHEN and SYDVKM. The CDR3 runs to 13 residues. V lost 3 bases and J lost 11, with 13 bases in between. CDR3 nucleotide sequence: TGTGCCAGCAGTTTCGTTTTGGATAGGAAACTGTTTTTT. The encoded protein is CASSFVLDRKLFF.

This clone is medium-sized within its sample. This rearrangement joins TRBV6-1 to TRBJ1-5, with a tentative D call TRBD1 (6 bases). Trimming stripped 8 bases from V and 0 bases from J, with 17 bases between. Germline V gene lookup returns CDR1 MNHNS and CDR2 SASEGT. This CDR3 region has 16 residues. The CDR3, as DNA: TGTGCCAGCCTGATAGGGGGACCCGATAGCAATCAGCCCCAGCATTTT. Protein sequence: CASLIGGPDSNQPQHF.

In its sample, this clone was seen a few times. A read error may explain this, as a much larger clone is one base away. The chain combines TRBV10-3 with TRBJ2-3; tentative D call: TRBD2 (5 bases). The CDR3 sequence is 17 residues long. Trimming removed 3 bases from V and 4 bases from J, with 20 bases in between. The germline V gene encodes CDR1 ENHRY and CDR2 SYGVKD. CDR3 nucleotide sequence: TGTGCCATCAGTGACCCCCGAGCGGTGGAGAGCGCAGATACGCAGTATTTT. This translates into CAISDPRAVESADTQYF.

This clone was detected many times. The chain couples TRBV10-2 to TRBJ2-3; possibly TRBD2 for D (5 bases). CDR1 and CDR2 (germline): WSHSY, SAAADI. This CDR3 is built from 13 residues. V was cut by 9 bases and J by 4 bases, with 14 bases left in between. The DNA for the CDR3 is TGCGCCAGTACTAGTTGGAGTGCAGATACGCAGTATTTT. Protein: CASTSWSADTQYF.

This clone was seen many times. V gene TRBV15 combines with J gene TRBJ2-7; 9 bases map to TRBD1. Germline trimming cut 3 bases from V and 2 bases from J; bases unmatched to any gene: 5. The length of the CDR3 is 15 residues. The germline V gene encodes CDR1 LNHNV and CDR2 YYDKDF (reference sequence). The CDR3 here is CATSSRQGVTYEQYF. CDR3 coding DNA: TGTGCCACCAGCAGCAGACAGGGGGTAACCTACGAGCAGTACTTC.

The sample holds many counts of this clone. The CDR3 coding sequence is TGTGCCAGCAGCTTAGTTGTTGGGGGACAGGGTGAAGCTTTCTTT. Its translation: CASSLVVGGQGEAFF. The chain recombines TRBV11-2 with TRBJ1-1, with TRBD1 matching over 9 bases. The CDR3 is made up of 15 amino acids. Per germline, CDR1 SGHAT and CDR2 FQNNGV. The junction had 7 bases not matched to a gene; V was cut back by 1 base and J by 7 bases.

This clone qualifies as medium-sized (0.01 to 0.1%). The chain uses TRBV15 and TRBJ2-2; the match to TRBD2 covers 7 bases. The CDR3 totals 15 residues. V dropped 0 bases and J dropped 5; count of bases not matched to a gene: 3. Germline V gene lookup returns CDR1 LNHNV and CDR2 YYDKDF (reference sequence). The CDR3 loop reads CATSRDAGETGELFF. CDR3 bases: TGTGCCACCAGCAGAGATGCGGGGGAGACCGGGGAGCTGTTTTTT.

This clone showed up many times. In nucleotides, the CDR3 is TGTGCCAGCAGCCTCAGCGTGTCTGCGCAGTATTTT. Translated, it gives CASSLSVSAQYF. V gene TRBV7-2 combines with J gene TRBJ2-3; D remains unclear. V was trimmed by 5 bases and J by 10 bases, leaving 13 bases between them. The CDR3 contains 12 residues. Germline lookup yields CDR1 SGHTA and CDR2 FQGNSA.

In this sample, this clone is medium-sized (0.01 to 0.1%). The V gene is TRBV28, the J gene TRBJ2-7; TRBD2 matches 8 bases. There are 19 residues in the CDR3. V lost 6 bases and J lost 6; bases outside the gene matches: 25. The germline CDR1 and CDR2 sequences are MDHEN and SYDVKM. The CDR3 spells CASSFGLETVLAGRGEQYF. CDR3 coding DNA: TGTGCCAGCAGCTTTGGGCTAGAGACGGTTTTAGCGGGGAGGGGCGAGCAGTACTTC.

This clone was seen many times. The V call is TRBV7-9, the J call TRBJ2-6; TRBD1 aligns across 7 bases. The length of the CDR3 is 16 residues. J lost 0 bases, V lost 3 bases, and 2 bases had no gene match. Germline CDR1 SEHNR, CDR2 FQNEAQ (reference sequence). CDR3 amino acids: CASSFNRGSGANVLTF. The CDR3 region has the DNA TGTGCCAGCAGCTTTAACAGGGGCTCTGGGGCCAACGTCCTGACTTTC.

This clone came up a few times. At one of its ends the junction is not consistent with the germline gene, which may arise from a read error. Distinct nucleotide sequences in the sample also encode this CDR3. CDR3 bases: TGTGCCAGCAGCGCAGGTGAGGCGATGGAGCAATACTTC. Translation gives CASSAGEAMEQYF. The chain links TRBV12-3 or TRBV12-4 to TRBJ2-7; D is unclear. The CDR3 loop spans 13 amino acids.

Ten or more counts support this clone. The chain employs TRBV3-1 and TRBJ1-1, with a weak D call TRBD1 (6 bases). The length of the CDR3 is 15 residues. V was clipped by 3 bases and J by 0 bases, with 11 bases between them. The V gene's germline CDR1 is LGHDT and CDR2 YNNKEL (reference sequence). The CDR3 DNA reads as TGTGCCAGCAGCCACCAGGGGATGCTGAACACTGAAGCTTTCTTT. Translating gives CASSHQGMLNTEAFF.

By share of the sample, this clone is medium-sized. This chain joins TRBV20-1 and TRBJ2-1; 8 bases line up with TRBD2. The CDR3 covers 15 residues. CDR1 is DFQATT, CDR2 SNEGSKA, per germline (reference sequence). V shed 3 bases and J 4 bases; nucleotides not matched to a gene: 8. As DNA, the CDR3 is TGCAGTGCTAGCGACAGCGGGAGCGCATACAATGAGCAGTTCTTC. Its translation: CSASDSGSAYNEQFF.